The 19 T cell receptor beta chains in this list originate from one sample, sequenced in a study of radiation and T cells in renal cell carcinoma. The time point is: baseline pretreatment blood. Treatment in this sample: 15 Gy SBRT to primary tumor, nephrectomy 4 weeks later. Generated by immunoSEQ multiplex PCR, the TCRdb table keeps only in-frame clones and is missing some. The sample has about 130,000 clones, approximately 91% seen once. The sequencing here drew on blood, taken from a patient whose treatment included radiotherapy and nephrectomy. These receptors all stem from a woman between 50 and 59 years old with renal cell carcinoma.

The CDR3 is CAWKVGAQGEQYF. CDR3 nucleotide sequence: TGTGCCTGGAAGGTGGGAGCTCAGGGAGAGCAGTACTTC. The chain joins TRBV30 to TRBJ2-7; possibly TRBD1 or TRBD2 for D (5 bases each). V dropped 4 bases and J dropped 7 bases, with 17 bases sitting between them. The CDR3 extends over 13 amino acids. In germline, CDR1 is GTSNPN, CDR2 SVGIG (reference sequence).

This chain uses TRBV19 with TRBJ2-3, with 7 bases that match TRBD1. Per germline, CDR1 LNHDA and CDR2 SQIVND (reference sequence). The CDR3 covers 17 residues. The junction had 12 bases not matched to a gene; V was cut back by 6 bases and J by 0 bases. CDR3 protein: CASSDGTDTTSTDTQYF. CDR3 nucleotide sequence: TGTGCCAGTAGCGACGGGACAGACACTACTAGCACAGATACGCAGTATTTT.

The chain recombines TRBV19 with TRBJ1-2; 11 bases are shared with TRBD1. V lost 5 bases and J lost 1; bases outside the gene matches: 9. This CDR3 comprises 17 residues. Germline V gene sequence: CDR1 LNHDA, CDR2 SQIVND (reference sequence). DNA for the CDR3: TGTGCCAGTAGTTTATTACCGGGACAGGGGGTTAACTATGGCTACACCTTC. Amino acids: CASSLLPGQGVNYGYTF. The full variable domain, with the rest looked up from reference TRBV19 and TRBJ1-2, is DGGITQSPKYLFRKEGQNVTLSCEQNLNHDAMYWYRQDPGQGLRLIYYSQIVNDFQKGDIAEGYSVSREKKESFPLTVTSAQKNPTAFYLCASSLLPGQGVNYGYTFGSGTRLTVV.

V is TRBV7-2 and J is TRBJ2-3; TRBD1 might be the D (5 bases). The CDR3 covers 15 residues. The germline V gene encodes CDR1 SGHTA and CDR2 FQGNSA. Deletions cut 5 bases from V and 6 bases from J, with 18 bases between. CDR3 amino acids: CASSTGRAYRDTQYF. CDR3 sequence (DNA): TGTGCCAGCAGCACCGGCAGGGCATACAGGGATACGCAGTATTTT.

This chain uses TRBV10-3 with TRBJ1-5, with D unclear. Germline CDR1 is ENHRY and CDR2 is SYGVKD. This CDR3 region has 13 residues. V dropped 0 bases and J dropped 1 base, with 1 base sitting between them. The CDR3 DNA is TGTGCCATCAGTGAGTCAAGCAATCAGCCCCAGCATTTT. Encoded protein: CAISESSNQPQHF.

The rearrangement links TRBV14 to TRBJ1-5; 9 nucleotides align to TRBD1. The CDR3 is 18 residues long. Germline lookup yields CDR1 SGHDN and CDR2 FVKESK. After removal of 3 bases from V and 2 bases from J, the junction contained 11 bases not matched to a gene. The CDR3 loop reads CASSHHSTNRGRNQPQHF. CDR3 sequence (DNA): TGTGCCAGCAGCCATCATTCCACAAACAGGGGGCGCAATCAGCCCCAGCATTTT.

The V call is TRBV5-1, the J call TRBJ2-7; 7 bases are a match to TRBD1. J gave up 5 bases and V 0 bases, and 8 bases lay outside the gene matches. Germline V gene sequence: CDR1 SGHRS, CDR2 YFSETQ. The CDR3 contains 15 residues. CDR3 loop: CASSLGNNRGHEQYF. Written as DNA, the CDR3 is TGCGCCAGCAGCTTGGGGAACAACAGGGGCCACGAGCAGTACTTC.

The V gene is TRBV7-9, the J gene TRBJ2-6; 7 bases match TRBD1. V trimming: 5 bases; J trimming: 0 bases; junction bases outside the gene matches: 10. CDR1 and CDR2 from the germline V gene are SEHNR and FQNEAQ (reference sequence). This CDR3 region has 18 residues. CDR3 region: CASSLYRGLGSGANVLTF. CDR3 bases: TGTGCCAGCAGCCTTTACAGGGGCCTGGGCTCTGGGGCCAACGTCCTGACTTTC.

This chain connects TRBV29-1 to TRBJ1-1; D may be TRBD1 (6 bases). The germline CDR1 and CDR2 sequences are SQVTM and ANQGSEA. CDR3 size: 12 residues. The V and J ends lost 7 bases and 5 bases respectively, with 14 bases between them. The CDR3 is CSGGGRGTEAFF. The DNA of the CDR3 is TGCAGCGGTGGGGGGCGAGGAACTGAAGCTTTCTTT.

The chain is built from TRBV18 and TRBJ1-5; D is unresolved. Trimming left V 1 base short and J 1 base short, with 5 bases between. CDR3 length: 14 amino acids. Germline V gives CDR1 KGHSH, CDR2 LQKENI. The CDR3 DNA sequence: TGTGCCAGCTCACCACTACAGAGCAATCAGCCCCAGCATTTT. It codes for CASSPLQSNQPQHF.

The chain has TRBV19 and TRBJ1-2, with a tentative D call TRBD1 (6 bases). The V gene lost 6 bases and the J gene lost 8 bases, with 16 bases spanning the gap. Germline V gene sequence: CDR1 LNHDA, CDR2 SQIVND (reference sequence). This CDR3 contains 13 residues. The CDR3 region is CASSTVRGAGYTF. The CDR3 coding sequence is TGTGCCAGTAGCACCGTCAGGGGTGCCGGCTACACCTTC.

This sequence joins TRBV6-5 and TRBJ2-1, with D tentatively TRBD2 (6 bases). CDR3 size: 13 residues. Germline lookup yields CDR1 MNHEY and CDR2 SVGAGI. Trimming stripped 7 bases from V and 6 bases from J, with 13 bases between. CDR3 protein: CASTRGFGNEQFF. The CDR3 DNA reads TGTGCCAGCACTCGGGGGTTTGGCAATGAGCAGTTCTTC.

The chain recombines TRBV11-2 with TRBJ2-3; 9 bases align to TRBD1. Unmatched junction bases numbered 7, after V lost 2 bases and J lost 4 bases. The germline V gene has CDR1 SGHAT and CDR2 FQNNGV. CDR3 length: 16 residues. The CDR3 here is CASSLLQTGGADTQYF. The CDR3 bases are TGTGCCAGCAGCTTACTACAGACAGGGGGAGCAGATACGCAGTATTTT.

This chain joins TRBV11-2 and TRBJ1-4, with D unclear. V gave up 1 base and J gave up 3 bases, with 3 bases separating them. CDR1 is SGHAT and CDR2 is FQNNGV in the germline V gene. This CDR3 contains 13 residues. The CDR3 reads CASSLAANEKLFF. In DNA form, the CDR3 reads TGTGCCAGCAGCTTAGCCGCTAATGAAAAACTGTTTTTT.

The V gene is TRBV25-1, the J gene TRBJ1-4, with TRBD1 as a possible D gene (5 bases). The germline V and J ends were trimmed by 4 bases and 0 bases, with 18 bases remaining between them. CDR3 size: 18 residues. From germline, CDR1 is MGHDK and CDR2 SYGVNS. The CDR3 protein is CASSGPPRQIATNEKLFF. CDR3 sequence (DNA): TGTGCCAGCAGTGGACCCCCCCGACAGATCGCAACTAATGAAAAACTGTTTTTT.

The chain uses TRBV15 and TRBJ2-7; the match to TRBD1 covers 9 bases. Germline CDR1 is LNHNV and CDR2 is YYDKDF (reference sequence). The junction had 6 bases not matched to a gene; V was cut back by 1 base and J by 5 bases. This CDR3 comprises 15 residues. In DNA, the CDR3 is TGTGCCACCAGCAGAGGGACAGGGGAAGTCCACGAGCAGTACTTC. Protein product: CATSRGTGEVHEQYF.

This rearrangement joins TRBV14 to TRBJ1-4; 8 bases are a match to TRBD1. Per the germline V gene, CDR1 is SGHDN and CDR2 is FVKESK. Trimming at V came to 4 bases and at J to 8 bases, leaving 6 bases not matched to a gene. The CDR3 is 14 residues long. The CDR3 coding sequence is TGTGCCAGCAGCCCCCGCAGGGGGCCCGAAAAACTGTTTTTT. Its protein product is CASSPRRGPEKLFF.

V usage is TRBV2 and J usage is TRBJ2-3, with 8 nucleotides matching TRBD1. The V gene end was trimmed by 6 bases and the J gene end by 0 bases; junction bases not matched to a gene: 5. CDR1 is SNHLY and CDR2 is FYNNEI in the germline V gene. The CDR3 extends over 15 amino acids. In nucleotides, the CDR3 is TGTGCCAGCAGCGGACAGGGTTCTAGCACAGATACGCAGTATTTT. This sequence encodes CASSGQGSSTDTQYF.

The CDR3 nucleotides read TGTGCCAGTAGTCCTATCCCGGGACAGGCGGGTGAAAAACTGTTTTTT. Residues: CASSPIPGQAGEKLFF. The J gene is TRBJ1-4, the V gene TRBV19; TRBD1 matches at 8 bases. The V and J ends lost 5 bases and 7 bases, in that order; junction bases with no gene match: 12. Germline lookup yields CDR1 LNHDA and CDR2 SQIVND (reference sequence). The CDR3 has 16 amino acids. Looking up the rest from reference TRBV19 and TRBJ1-4 gives the full variable domain: DGGITQSPKYLFRKEGQNVTLSCEQNLNHDAMYWYRQDPGQGLRLIYYSQIVNDFQKGDIAEGYSVSREKKESFPLTVTSAQKNPTAFYLCASSPIPGQAGEKLFFGSGTQLSVL.